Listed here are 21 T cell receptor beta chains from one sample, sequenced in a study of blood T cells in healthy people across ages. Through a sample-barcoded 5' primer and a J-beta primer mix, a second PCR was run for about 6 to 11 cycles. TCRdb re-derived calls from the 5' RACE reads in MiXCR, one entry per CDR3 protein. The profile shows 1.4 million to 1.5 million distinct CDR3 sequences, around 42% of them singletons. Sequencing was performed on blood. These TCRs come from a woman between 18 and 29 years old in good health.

The CDR3 sequence is CASGFLPDRVYGELFF. In DNA, the CDR3 is TGTGCTAGTGGTTTTTTACCCGACAGGGTGTACGGGGAGCTGTTTTTT. V gene TRBV12-5 combines with J gene TRBJ2-2, with 7 bases identical to TRBD1. The V and J ends lost 3 bases and 7 bases, in that order; junction bases with no gene match: 11. This CDR3 is 16 amino acids long. In germline, CDR1 is LGHNT, CDR2 FRNRAP.

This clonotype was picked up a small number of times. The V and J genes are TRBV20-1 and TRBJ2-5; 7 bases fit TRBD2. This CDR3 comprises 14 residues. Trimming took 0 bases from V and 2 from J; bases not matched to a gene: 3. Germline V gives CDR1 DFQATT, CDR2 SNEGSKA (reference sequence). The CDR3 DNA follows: TGCAGTGCTAGAGAGAGACTAGCTCAAGAGACCCAGTACTTC. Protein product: CSARERLAQETQYF.

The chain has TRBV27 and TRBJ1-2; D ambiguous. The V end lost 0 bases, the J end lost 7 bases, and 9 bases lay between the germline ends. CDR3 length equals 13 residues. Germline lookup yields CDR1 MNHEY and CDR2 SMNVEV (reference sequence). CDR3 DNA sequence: TGTGCCAGCAGTTTATCAAGTACGGGTGGCTACACCTTC. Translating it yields CASSLSSTGGYTF.

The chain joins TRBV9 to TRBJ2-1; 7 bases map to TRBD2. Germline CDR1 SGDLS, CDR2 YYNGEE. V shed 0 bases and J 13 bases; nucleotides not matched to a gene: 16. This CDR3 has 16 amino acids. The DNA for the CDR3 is TGTGCCAGCAGCGTAGCCCCAGCGGGGCTACAAGAGACCCAGTTCTTC. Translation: CASSVAPAGLQETQFF.

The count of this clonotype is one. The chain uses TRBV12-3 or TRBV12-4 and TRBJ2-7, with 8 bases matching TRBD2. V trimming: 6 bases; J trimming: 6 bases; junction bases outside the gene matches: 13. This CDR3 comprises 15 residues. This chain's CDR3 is CASSDPGLGASEQYF. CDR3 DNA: TGTGCCAGCAGCGACCCGGGACTAGGGGCTTCCGAGCAGTACTTC.

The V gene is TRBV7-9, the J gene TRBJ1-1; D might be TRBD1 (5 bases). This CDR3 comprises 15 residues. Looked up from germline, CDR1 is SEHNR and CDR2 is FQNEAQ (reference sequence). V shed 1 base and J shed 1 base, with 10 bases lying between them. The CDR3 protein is CASSLDGARNTEAFF. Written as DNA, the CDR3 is TGTGCCAGCAGCTTAGATGGGGCTCGGAACACTGAAGCTTTCTTT.

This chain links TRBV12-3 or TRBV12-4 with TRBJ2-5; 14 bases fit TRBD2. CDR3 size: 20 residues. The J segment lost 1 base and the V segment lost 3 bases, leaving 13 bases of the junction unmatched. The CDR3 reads CASSFGRSGLAGVTQETQYF. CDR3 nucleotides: TGTGCCAGCAGTTTTGGGAGATCGGGACTAGCGGGAGTAACCCAAGAGACCCAGTACTTC.

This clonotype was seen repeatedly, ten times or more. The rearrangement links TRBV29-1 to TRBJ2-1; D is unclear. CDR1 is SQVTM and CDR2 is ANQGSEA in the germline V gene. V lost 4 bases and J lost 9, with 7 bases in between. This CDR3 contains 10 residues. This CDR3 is CSVAPSEQFF. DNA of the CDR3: TGCAGCGTTGCCCCCAGTGAGCAGTTCTTC.

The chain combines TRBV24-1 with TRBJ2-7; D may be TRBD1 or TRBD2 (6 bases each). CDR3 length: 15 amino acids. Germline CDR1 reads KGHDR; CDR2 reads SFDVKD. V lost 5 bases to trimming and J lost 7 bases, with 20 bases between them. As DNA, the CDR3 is TGTGCCACCAGTGGCGTACAGGGAGGAACCTCTGAGCAGTACTTC. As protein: CATSGVQGGTSEQYF.

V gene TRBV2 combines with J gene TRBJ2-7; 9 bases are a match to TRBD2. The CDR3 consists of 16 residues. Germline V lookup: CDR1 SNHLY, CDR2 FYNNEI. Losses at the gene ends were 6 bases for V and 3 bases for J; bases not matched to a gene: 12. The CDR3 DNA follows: TGTGCCAGCAGCTCCGTGTCGCTAGCGGGGAACTACGAGCAGTACTTC. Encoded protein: CASSSVSLAGNYEQYF.

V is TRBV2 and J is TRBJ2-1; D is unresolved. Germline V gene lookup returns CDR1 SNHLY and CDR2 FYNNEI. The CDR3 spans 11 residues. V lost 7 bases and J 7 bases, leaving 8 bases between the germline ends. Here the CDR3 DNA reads TGTGCCAGCATTGGCGATAATGAGCAGTTCTTC. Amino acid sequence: CASIGDNEQFF.

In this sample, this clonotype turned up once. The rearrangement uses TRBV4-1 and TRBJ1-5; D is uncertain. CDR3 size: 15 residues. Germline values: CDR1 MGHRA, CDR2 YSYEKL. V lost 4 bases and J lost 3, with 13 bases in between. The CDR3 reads CASSPHSEINQPQHF. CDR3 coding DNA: TGCGCCAGCAGCCCACACTCCGAAATCAATCAGCCCCAGCATTTT.

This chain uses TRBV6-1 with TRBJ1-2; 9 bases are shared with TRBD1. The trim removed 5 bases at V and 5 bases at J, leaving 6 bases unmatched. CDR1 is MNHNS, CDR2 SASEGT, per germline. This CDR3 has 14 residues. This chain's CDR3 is CASSHRTGEYGYTF. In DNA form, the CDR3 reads TGTGCCAGCAGTCACCGGACAGGGGAGTATGGCTACACCTTC.

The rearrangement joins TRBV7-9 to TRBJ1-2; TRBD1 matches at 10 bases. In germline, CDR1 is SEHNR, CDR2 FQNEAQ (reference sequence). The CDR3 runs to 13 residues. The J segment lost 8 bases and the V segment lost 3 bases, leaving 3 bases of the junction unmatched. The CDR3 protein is CASSFVTGGGYTF. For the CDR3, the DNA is TGTGCCAGCAGCTTTGTGACAGGGGGCGGCTACACCTTC.

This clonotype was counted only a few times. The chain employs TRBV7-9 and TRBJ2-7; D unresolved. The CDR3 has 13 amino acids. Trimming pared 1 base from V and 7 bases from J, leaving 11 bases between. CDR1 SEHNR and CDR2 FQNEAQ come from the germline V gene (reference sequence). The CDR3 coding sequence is TGTGCCAGCAGCTTAGGGTTTGTCGGGGAGCAGTACTTC. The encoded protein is CASSLGFVGEQYF.

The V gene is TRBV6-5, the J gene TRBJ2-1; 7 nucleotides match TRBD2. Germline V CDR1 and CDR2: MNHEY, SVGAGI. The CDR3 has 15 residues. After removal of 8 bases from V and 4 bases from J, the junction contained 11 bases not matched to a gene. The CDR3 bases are TGTGCCAGCTCTCTCTCCCCGGGAGGATACAATGAGCAGTTCTTC. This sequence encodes CASSLSPGGYNEQFF.

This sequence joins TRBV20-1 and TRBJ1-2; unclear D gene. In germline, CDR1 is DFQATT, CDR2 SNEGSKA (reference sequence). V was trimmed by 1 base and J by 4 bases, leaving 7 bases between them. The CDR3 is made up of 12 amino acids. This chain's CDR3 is CSARAGIYGYTF. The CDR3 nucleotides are TGCAGTGCTAGAGCGGGCATCTATGGCTACACCTTC.

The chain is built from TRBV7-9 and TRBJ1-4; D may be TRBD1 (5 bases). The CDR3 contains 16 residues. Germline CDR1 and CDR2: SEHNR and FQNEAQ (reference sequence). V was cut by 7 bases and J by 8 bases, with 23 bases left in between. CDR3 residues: CASNRDSNRDGEKLFF. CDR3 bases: TGTGCCAGCAACCGCGACAGTAACCGGGACGGAGAAAAACTGTTTTTT.

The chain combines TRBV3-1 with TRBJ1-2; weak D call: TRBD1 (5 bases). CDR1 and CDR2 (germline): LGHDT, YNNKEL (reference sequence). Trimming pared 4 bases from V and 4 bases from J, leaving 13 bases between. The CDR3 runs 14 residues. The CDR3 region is CASSRLAGSYGYTF. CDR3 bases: TGTGCCAGCAGCCGCTTAGCAGGGTCCTATGGCTACACCTTC.

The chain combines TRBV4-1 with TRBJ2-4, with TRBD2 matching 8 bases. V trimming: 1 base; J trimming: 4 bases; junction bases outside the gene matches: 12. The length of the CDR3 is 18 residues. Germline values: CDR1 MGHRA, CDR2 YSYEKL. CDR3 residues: CASSQAVSSGGPKNIQYF. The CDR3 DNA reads TGCGCCAGCAGCCAAGCAGTTTCCAGCGGGGGCCCTAAAAACATTCAGTACTTC.

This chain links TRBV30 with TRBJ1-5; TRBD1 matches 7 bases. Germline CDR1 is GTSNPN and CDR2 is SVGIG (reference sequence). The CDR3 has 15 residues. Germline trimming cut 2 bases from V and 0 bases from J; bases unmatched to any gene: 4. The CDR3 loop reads CAWSNRGSSNQPQHF. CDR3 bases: TGTGCCTGGAGTAACAGGGGTTCTAGCAATCAGCCCCAGCATTTT.